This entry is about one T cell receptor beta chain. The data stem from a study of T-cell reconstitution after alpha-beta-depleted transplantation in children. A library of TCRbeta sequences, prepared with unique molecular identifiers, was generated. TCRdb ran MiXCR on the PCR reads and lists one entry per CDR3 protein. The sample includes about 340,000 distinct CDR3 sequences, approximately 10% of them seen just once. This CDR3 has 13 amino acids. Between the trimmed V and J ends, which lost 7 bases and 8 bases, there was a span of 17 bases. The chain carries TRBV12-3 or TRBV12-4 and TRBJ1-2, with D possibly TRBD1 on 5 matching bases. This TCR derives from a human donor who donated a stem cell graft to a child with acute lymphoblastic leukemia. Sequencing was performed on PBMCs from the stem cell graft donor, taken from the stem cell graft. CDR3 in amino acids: CASTPRGGEGYTF. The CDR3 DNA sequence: TGTGCCAGCACCCCGAGGGGAGGAGAAGGCTACACCTTC.